Presented here are 24 T cell receptor beta chains from one specimen sequenced in a study of blood T cell repertoires in COVID-19. TCRdb's copy holds only in-frame clones and misses some; the assay was immunoSEQ multiplex PCR. The table lists more than 6,500 clones, 86% of them singletons. Sample: peripheral blood. The receptors come from a woman aged 55-69 years with active COVID-19.

The genes are TRBV7-9 and TRBJ2-1; TRBD1 matches 7 bases. The CDR3 length is 16 residues. CDR1 SEHNR and CDR2 FQNEAQ come from the germline V gene (reference sequence). The V and J ends lost 4 bases and 4 bases, in that order; junction bases with no gene match: 10. CDR3 DNA: TGTGCCAGCAGCTCGGGACAGTCGGACGGATACAATGAGCAGTTCTTC. Its protein product is CASSSGQSDGYNEQFF.

This clone was observed a single time. This sequence joins TRBV7-2 and TRBJ1-1; D remains unclear. The CDR3 runs to 15 residues. Trimming removed 2 bases at V and 0 bases at J, with 10 bases between. Per germline, CDR1 SGHTA and CDR2 FQGNSA. The CDR3 loop is CASSLYRRMNTEAFF. Here the CDR3 DNA reads TGTGCCAGCAGCTTATACCGCAGGATGAACACTGAAGCTTTCTTT.

The V gene is TRBV19, the J gene TRBJ2-1, with a possible D match to TRBD2 (6 bases). Per the germline V gene, CDR1 is LNHDA and CDR2 is SQIVND (reference sequence). Trimming took 4 bases from V and 2 from J, leaving 12 bases between them. The CDR3 has 15 residues. In DNA, the CDR3 is TGTGCCAGTAGTACCTCTGGCGGGACCTACAATGAGCAGTTCTTC. Its protein is CASSTSGGTYNEQFF.

The gene calls are TRBV10-1 and TRBJ2-1; D possibly corresponds to TRBD1 (6 bases). Germline assignment: CDR1 WNHNN and CDR2 SYGVQD (reference sequence). V lost 5 bases, J lost 5 bases, and 16 bases lay in between. This CDR3 is built from 15 residues. In DNA form, the CDR3 reads TGCGCCAGCAGTCCCATCGTGGGGGCAAACAATGAGCAGTTCTTC. Translated: CASSPIVGANNEQFF.

This clone was observed a single time. The chain uses TRBV7-9 and TRBJ2-6; D ambiguous. The CDR3 extends over 16 amino acids. With 1 base removed from V and 0 bases from J, the gap between germline ends came to 7 bases. Germline assignment: CDR1 SEHNR and CDR2 FQNEAQ (reference sequence). The CDR3 reads CASSLGHASGANVLTF. Here the CDR3 DNA reads TGTGCCAGCAGCTTAGGACATGCCTCTGGGGCCAACGTCCTGACTTTC. Full variable domain (outside the CDR3, taken from reference TRBV7-9 and TRBJ2-6): DTGVSQNPRHKITKRGQNVTFRCDPISEHNRLYWYRQTLGQGPEFLTYFQNEAQLEKSRLLSDRFSAERPKGSFSTLEIQRTEQGDSAMYLCASSLGHASGANVLTFGAGSRLTVL.

This chain uses TRBV2 with TRBJ2-6; 11 nucleotides align to TRBD1. Germline V gene data show CDR1 as SNHLY and CDR2 as FYNNEI. The CDR3 extends over 17 amino acids. Trimming cost V 6 bases and J 1 base; bases outside gene matches: 5. The CDR3 protein is CASSWTGGGSGANVLTF. CDR3 DNA: TGTGCCAGCAGCTGGACAGGGGGCGGGTCTGGGGCCAACGTCCTGACTTTC.

V and J are TRBV11-2 and TRBJ2-7; D perhaps matches TRBD1 (6 bases). CDR3 length: 14 residues. CDR1 is SGHAT and CDR2 is FQNNGV in the germline V gene. Trimming removed 5 bases from V and 4 bases from J, with 15 bases in between. CDR3 region: CASSPGVGGYEQYF. CDR3 nucleotide sequence: TGTGCCAGCAGCCCCGGGGTAGGGGGATACGAGCAGTACTTC.

Note on this clone: Since no conserved phenylalanine or tryptophan closes the CDR3, a read error is the likely cause. The limits of the CDR3 on the DNA are not certain, so only TCRdb's listed CDR3 is given. The chain uses TRBV10-3 and TRBJ1-2; no DNA check was done on the table's D call, TRBD1. Including both end residues, the CDR3 is 8 amino acids long. Germline V gene lookup returns CDR1 ENHRY and CDR2 SYGVKD. CDR3 sequence: CAISECPR.

This clone was seen once. The chain couples TRBV3-1 (or the pseudogene TRBV3-2) to TRBJ1-4; D not certain. Deletions cut 5 bases from V and 10 bases from J, with 17 bases between. The CDR3 has 14 amino acids. CDR1 and CDR2 (germline): LGHDT, YNNKEL (reference sequence). This chain's CDR3 is CASSLRESGGKLFF. CDR3 DNA sequence: TGTGCCAGCAGCTTAAGGGAAAGTGGAGGAAAACTGTTTTTT.

This chain uses TRBV20-1 with TRBJ1-5, with a tentative D call TRBD1 (5 bases). The CDR3 covers 15 residues. Germline V gene lookup returns CDR1 DFQATT and CDR2 SNEGSKA (reference sequence). V gave up 3 bases and J gave up 7 bases, with 19 bases separating them. Here the CDR3 DNA reads TGCAGTGCTAGTGGGACCTCAAGCACGGGACAGCCCCAGCATTTT. Amino acid sequence: CSASGTSSTGQPQHF.

CDR3 residues: CASSELNPASGGYEQYF. DNA of the CDR3: TGTGCCAGCAGCGAGTTGAATCCGGCTAGCGGGGGCTACGAGCAGTACTTC. The J gene is TRBJ2-7, the V gene TRBV2; TRBD2 agrees at 10 bases. V lost 6 bases, J lost 3 bases, and 14 bases stayed unmatched. Germline CDR1 and CDR2: SNHLY and FYNNEI. The CDR3 consists of 17 residues.

This clone has only a few counts. This chain links TRBV7-2 with TRBJ1-4; 7 nucleotides agree with TRBD1. V dropped 1 base and J dropped 6; count of bases not matched to a gene: 5. This CDR3 contains 15 residues. Per germline, CDR1 SGHTA and CDR2 FQGNSA. The CDR3 here is CASSLEAGTDEKLFF. The CDR3 coding sequence is TGTGCCAGCAGCTTAGAGGCGGGGACAGATGAAAAACTGTTTTTT.

This chain links TRBV7-9 with TRBJ2-2, with D tentatively TRBD1 (5 bases). Germline V gives CDR1 SEHNR, CDR2 FQNEAQ (reference sequence). The germline V and J ends were trimmed by 6 bases and 1 base, with 12 bases remaining between them. The CDR3 runs 15 residues. The CDR3 loop reads CASSPTTGNTGELFF. In nucleotides, the CDR3 is TGTGCCAGCAGTCCCACAACAGGGAACACCGGGGAGCTGTTTTTT.

This chain joins TRBV2 and TRBJ2-5; no firm D call. V was pared by 2 bases and J by 4 bases, with 8 bases between. Germline V gives CDR1 SNHLY, CDR2 FYNNEI. The CDR3 loop spans 13 amino acids. CDR3 sequence reads: CASSEQPGETQYF. For the CDR3, the DNA is TGTGCCAGCAGTGAACAGCCGGGAGAGACCCAGTACTTC.

The genes are TRBV7-9 and TRBJ1-2, with D tentatively TRBD1 (5 bases). The CDR3 runs to 13 residues. Germline V CDR1 and CDR2: SEHNR, FQNEAQ (reference sequence). The germline V and J ends were trimmed by 4 bases and 2 bases, with 8 bases remaining between them. CDR3 DNA sequence: TGTGCCAGCAGCTCTCCAGGGAACTATGGCTACACCTTC. Its translation: CASSSPGNYGYTF.

This clone was detected once. The chain has TRBV25-1 and TRBJ2-1, with 7 bases matching TRBD1. J gave up 0 bases and V 4 bases, and 9 bases lay outside the gene matches. CDR1 is MGHDK, CDR2 SYGVNS, per germline. CDR3 length equals 17 residues. The CDR3: CASSVVGQQSSYNEQFF. The CDR3 DNA reads as TGTGCCAGCAGTGTCGTGGGACAGCAGAGCTCCTACAATGAGCAGTTCTTC.

The V and J genes are TRBV2 and TRBJ1-1; D perhaps matches TRBD1 (6 bases). Germline V gene data show CDR1 as SNHLY and CDR2 as FYNNEI. Deletions cut 6 bases from V and 1 base from J, with 12 bases between. CDR3 size: 14 residues. DNA of the CDR3: TGTGCCAGCAGAACAGGGATAGGGAACACTGAAGCTTTCTTT. Translation: CASRTGIGNTEAFF.

The gene calls are TRBV7-6 and TRBJ1-4; D gene ambiguous. Per the germline V gene, CDR1 is SGHVS and CDR2 is FNYEAQ. The CDR3 covers 15 residues. The germline V and J ends were trimmed by 3 bases and 7 bases, with 15 bases remaining between them. The CDR3 coding sequence is TGTGCCAGCAGCTTTGTAGTGGGGAGTGGTGAAAAACTGTTTTTT. It yields the protein CASSFVVGSGEKLFF.

V is TRBV11-2 and J is TRBJ1-2; D might be TRBD1 (5 bases). This CDR3 comprises 11 residues. Trimming stripped 8 bases from V and 4 bases from J, with 8 bases between. Germline V CDR1 and CDR2: SGHAT, FQNNGV. CDR3 residues: CASGGGYGYTF. The CDR3 DNA reads TGTGCCAGCGGGGGGGGCTATGGCTACACCTTC.

This clone was recorded once. This sequence joins TRBV5-6 and TRBJ2-7; TRBD2 is a possible D gene (6 bases). This CDR3 contains 15 residues. The germline gives CDR1 SGHDT, CDR2 YYEEEE. Trimming removed 4 bases from V and 6 bases from J, with 20 bases in between. This CDR3 is CASSNGGKSTGEQYF. As DNA, the CDR3 is TGTGCCAGCAGCAATGGGGGGAAATCAACCGGCGAGCAGTACTTC.

This rearrangement joins TRBV7-8 to TRBJ2-3; the D gene is possibly TRBD2 (7 bases). Germline CDR1 SGHVS, CDR2 FQNEAQ. Deletions cut 1 base from V and 5 bases from J, with 19 bases between. The CDR3 consists of 17 residues. In nucleotides, the CDR3 is TGTGCCAGCAGCTTAGTGACTATGGGGGGGCTCGGAGATACGCAGTATTTT. This gives the protein CASSLVTMGGLGDTQYF.

This chain connects TRBV6-6 to TRBJ1-2, with D possibly being TRBD1 (5 bases). The CDR3 totals 14 residues. Germline CDR1 MNHNY, CDR2 SVGAGI (reference sequence). V was shortened by 7 bases and J by 3 bases, with 15 bases between the two germline ends. The CDR3 loop is CASTDWRGDYGYTF. CDR3 DNA: TGTGCCAGCACCGACTGGAGGGGTGACTATGGCTACACCTTC.

The chain couples TRBV28 to TRBJ1-2, with 7 bases fitting TRBD1. The CDR3 has 13 amino acids. With 5 bases clipped from V and 8 bases from J, the junction kept 8 bases outside the gene matches. Germline V CDR1 and CDR2: MDHEN, SYDVKM. The CDR3 is CASSPYIGGGYTF. The CDR3 DNA reads TGTGCCAGCAGTCCGTACATAGGGGGCGGCTACACCTTC.

The table lists this clone with a count of one. This sequence joins TRBV7-3 and TRBJ2-5, with D tentatively TRBD1 (5 bases). Trimming stripped 5 bases from V and 5 bases from J, with 15 bases between. The CDR3 runs 14 residues. Germline loops: CDR1 SGHTA, CDR2 FQGTGA. CDR3 in amino acids: CASSPTGPGETQYF. The DNA for the CDR3 is TGTGCCAGCAGCCCTACAGGACCCGGGGAGACCCAGTACTTC.